This T cell receptor (beta chain) originates from a study of T cells after yellow fever vaccination. This CDR3 comprises 15 residues. V was trimmed by 3 bases and J by 0 bases, leaving 12 bases between them. Germline CDR1 is SGHTA and CDR2 is FQGNSA. TCRdb fed the 5' RACE reads into MiXCR, producing one record per CDR3 protein. Of under 600,000 distinct CDR3 sequences in the sample, roughly 13% were seen once. This clonotype appeared a few times. Its antigen is unidentified. Overall study findings and caveats: Sorted repertoires could include abundant contaminating clonotypes from bulk cells. Clones from primary vaccination mostly reappeared after the booster (over 95% CD4, 88% CD8).

The chain joins TRBV7-2 to TRBJ2-7; tentatively, D is TRBD2 (5 bases). The input for sequencing was PBMCs, taken on the day of the yellow fever booster vaccination. The origin of this receptor is a man aged 25-45 years who received the YFV17D yellow fever vaccine. The DNA for the CDR3 is TGTGCCAGCAGCTTTGCCCTTACTAGCTCCTACGAGCAGTACTTC. Translating gives CASSFALTSSYEQYF.